What follows is one TCR beta chain and its context. Its antigen specificity is not known. Qualities for individual bases were not recorded, and no much larger clone is one base off. Its CDR3 holds 14 amino acids, cysteine through phenylalanine. The sequence is cut down to CDR3 DNA, 42 bases in frame from base 1. V is pared back by 2 bases and J by 8 bases, with 15 bases lying between the germline termini. Taken from the germline V gene, the CDR1 and CDR2 loops are SGHTA and FQGNSA. What this sample's treatment or condition label stands for: some 20 received Ad26.COV2.S at low or high dose, single or two shots; five or six received placebo; per-sample allocation not given. For vaccine and placebo recipients, repertoires were sequenced using samples collected on day 63 after the first injection. Between 29 July and 7 August 2020, Cohort 1b enrolled some 25 adults aged 18-55 years at one site in Boston, USA. Ad26.COV2.S was a replication-incompetent adenovirus type 26 vector expressing a prefusion-stabilized SARS-CoV-2 spike protein from the original Wuhan strain.

This sample was taken from a study of Ad26.COV2.S vaccination and SARS-CoV-2 variants (dated by TCRdb to the early 2020s). Background on the whole study: Vaccine-arm donors were drawn from COV1001, a multicentre, randomized, double-blind, placebo-controlled phase I-IIa trial of Ad26.COV2.S in healthy adults. Dosing of Ad26.COV2.S was intramuscular, at either 5x10^10 or 1x10^11 viral particles, delivered as one shot or as two shots spaced 56 days apart. Sequencing of the TCRbeta repertoire served to evaluate the specificity and breadth of SARS-CoV-2-reactive T cell receptors following Ad26.COV2.S vaccination. A total of around 32 samples were included in the TCR-sequenced set, comprising about 20 Ad26.COV2.S vaccine recipients, 5 placebo recipients and 8 SARS-CoV-2 convalescent individuals. Participants in the trial were split at random into five groups of five each, receiving low-dose or high-dose Ad26.COV2.S once or twice, or else placebo on both occasions. Investigators did not know the trial group allocation while performing experiments and assessing outcomes.

TCRbeta CDR3 regions were sequenced with the immunoSEQ Assay. After extraction, genomic DNA underwent amplification by bias-controlled multiplex PCR, followed by high-throughput sequencing. The authors processed their data as follows. To quantify the absolute abundance of each unique TCRbeta CDR3 region, sequences were collapsed and filtered. Usable DNA was measured by amplifying reference genes present in all nucleated cells, and TCRbeta template counts were normalized to that usable DNA to estimate T cell fraction. Repertoire TCRs were annotated as SARS-CoV-2-specific by exact matching of V gene, CDR3 amino acid sequence and J gene to a known reactive TCR set. The reference SARS-CoV-2 TCR set came from MIRA and was filtered for enrichment in COVID-19-positive ImmuneCODE repertoires, removing public or cross-reactive TCRs. Using the MIRA antigens, annotated TCRs were further analysed by specific ORF or by position within an ORF. Breadth was defined as the number of annotated unique rearrangements divided by the total number of unique productive rearrangements, and depth was defined as the summed frequency of the annotated unique rearrangements. TCR breadth was compared between groups using two-sided Wilcoxon rank-sum tests. TCRdb provides this immuneACCESS table in a form limited to in-frame rearrangements. Some clones are lacking; in checked studies, under half of them reflect an unresolved V gene, and why the rest are absent is not known. V and J calls and clone size are given by that table; D and trimming were obtained from the DNA. Across this sample there are hundreds of thousands of clones, with around 89% seen only once. The top ten hold 6.4% of the sample.

General study outcomes and caveats: Vaccine and placebo recipients had similar non-spike TCR breadth, a finding consistent with the vaccine containing only spike. After vaccination, substantial breadth of spike-specific CD8+ and CD4+ T cell responses was reported. According to the authors, total T cell responses may have been underestimated by the TCR breadth and depth analyses. The study was not powered for comparison of responses between vaccine doses or regimens. Spike-specific TCR breadth was higher in Ad26.COV2.S recipients than in placebo recipients (P = 0.0014).

This specimen consisted of peripheral blood, obtained in a trial of Ad26.COV2.S vaccine versus placebo. In this chain, TRBV7-2 is recombined with TRBJ1-2; the D segment could be TRBD1, given 5 matching bases. The sequence was obtained from a person aged 18 to 65 who received the Ad26.COV2.S COVID-19 vaccine or a placebo. The nucleotides are TGTGCCAGCAGCTTAACTCTCTGGGCAGGGGGCTACACCTTC. Its amino acids are CASSLTLWAGGYTF. The CDR3, completed at both ends by the reference TRBV7-2 and TRBJ1-2 genes, gives the full variable domain GAGVSQSPSNKVTEKGKDVELRCDPISGHTALYWYRQSLGQGLEFLIYFQGNSAPDKSGLPSDRFSAERTGGSVSTLTIQRTQQEDSAVYLCASSLTLWAGGYTFGSGTRLTVV.